A selection of T cell receptor beta chains follows, all from one sample in a study of blood T cell repertoires in COVID-19. The assay was immunoSEQ multiplex PCR, and TCRdb's table has in-frame clones only and misses some. The sample includes about 370,000 clones, 85% to 90% of them seen just once. Sequencing was done on a sample of PBMCs or T cells enriched from blood (not recorded which). These receptors were taken from a man aged 18 to 30 who had recovered from COVID-19. CDR3s include the opening cysteine and the closing phenylalanine or tryptophan. D genes are given only for firm matches. Clone size is stated in some rows and not others, as once, few, many or a class when expanded.

CDR3nt: TGTGCCAGCTCAAGTGGACAGGGGGGATCGCACGGGGAGCTGTTTTTT; CDR3aa: CASSSGQGGSHGELFF; j_gene: TRBJ2-2; abundance: -; v_gene: TRBV18; d_gene: TRBD1
CDR3nt: TGTGCCAGCAGCTTAGTCAGTGGGGGCAGAACCTATGGCTACACCTTC; CDR3aa: CASSLVSGGRTYGYTF; j_gene: TRBJ1-2; abundance: -; v_gene: TRBV7-6; d_gene: -
CDR3nt: TGTGCCAGCAGCCAGGGTTCTGAAGCTTTCTTT; CDR3aa: CASSQGSEAFF; j_gene: TRBJ1-1; abundance: -; v_gene: TRBV6-5; d_gene: -
CDR3nt: TGCGCCAGCAGCTTGGGTTTGGACAGCACTAGCACAGATACGCAGTATTTT; CDR3aa: CASSLGLDSTSTDTQYF; j_gene: TRBJ2-3; abundance: -; v_gene: TRBV5-1; d_gene: -
CDR3nt: TGTGCCAGCAGCTTTTCGGCAGGGCCGTTTTCTGGCTACACCTTC; CDR3aa: CASSFSAGPFSGYTF; j_gene: TRBJ1-2; abundance: -; v_gene: TRBV5-4; d_gene: -
CDR3nt: TGTGCCATGTTAGCCTGGGGGACAGGGGGCAAAGAAGCTTTCTTT; CDR3aa: CAMLAWGTGGKEAFF; j_gene: TRBJ1-1; abundance: -; v_gene: TRBV7-2; d_gene: TRBD1
CDR3nt: TGTGCCAGCTCTGTACAGGGGGCGAGAAACTACGAGCAGTACTTC; CDR3aa: CASSVQGARNYEQYF; j_gene: TRBJ2-7; abundance: -; v_gene: TRBV18; d_gene: TRBD1
CDR3nt: TGTGCCAGCAGTGAATTGGGGGGTCCCCAGCATTTT; CDR3aa: CASSELGGPQHF; j_gene: TRBJ1-5; abundance: -; v_gene: TRBV2; d_gene: -
CDR3nt: TGTGCCACCAGTGACCGTGCGGGGGCCCCGGAGCAGTTCTTC; CDR3aa: CATSDRAGAPEQFF; j_gene: TRBJ2-1; abundance: -; v_gene: TRBV24-1; d_gene: -
CDR3nt: TGTGCCAGCAGTCCCAGGATATCCCAGCATTTT; CDR3aa: CASSPRISQHF; j_gene: TRBJ1-5; abundance: -; v_gene: TRBV6-5; d_gene: -
CDR3nt: TGTGCCAGTAGTACAGGAAATTCACCCCTCCACTTT; CDR3aa: CASSTGNSPLHF; j_gene: TRBJ1-6; abundance: -; v_gene: TRBV19; d_gene: -
CDR3nt: TGTGCCAGCAGCGGGGGACAGGTTCGTGGTTCACCCCTCCACTTT; CDR3aa: CASSGGQVRGSPLHF; j_gene: TRBJ1-6; abundance: -; v_gene: TRBV9; d_gene: TRBD1
CDR3nt: TGTGCCAGCAGCAAGTCCGCGGGAGGGACCGGGGAGCTGTTTTTT; CDR3aa: CASSKSAGGTGELFF; j_gene: TRBJ2-2; abundance: few; v_gene: TRBV9; d_gene: TRBD2
CDR3nt: TGTGCCAGCAGCTTAGATGGTGACAGGTATAATTCACCCCTCCACTTT; CDR3aa: CASSLDGDRYNSPLHF; j_gene: TRBJ1-6; abundance: -; v_gene: TRBV11-2; d_gene: -
CDR3nt: TGTGCCAGCCGAGACCTGAGCGGTTCTCTCGAGCAGTACTTC; CDR3aa: CASRDLSGSLEQYF; j_gene: TRBJ2-7; abundance: -; v_gene: TRBV6-5; d_gene: -
CDR3nt: TGCGCCAGCAGCCAACCCCCAGGGGAGACCCAGTACTTC; CDR3aa: CASSQPPGETQYF; j_gene: TRBJ2-5; abundance: once; v_gene: TRBV4-1; d_gene: -
CDR3nt: TGTGCCAGCAGCCAAGTAGCGGCCCGTTTGGGACCCTCTGGAAACACCATATATTTT; CDR3aa: CASSQVAARLGPSGNTIYF; j_gene: TRBJ1-3; abundance: once; v_gene: TRBV3-1/TRBV3-2; d_gene: -
CDR3nt: TGTGCCAGCAGTTTAAATAGCGGGAGCCTCATCACAGATACGCAGTATTTT; CDR3aa: CASSLNSGSLITDTQYF; j_gene: TRBJ2-3; abundance: -; v_gene: TRBV27; d_gene: TRBD2
CDR3nt: TGTGCCAGCAGCCAAGTCCTTATCACAGATACGCAGTATTTT; CDR3aa: CASSQVLITDTQYF; j_gene: TRBJ2-3; abundance: -; v_gene: TRBV14; d_gene: -
CDR3nt: TGCGCCAGCAGCACAAGAACAGGGGGTGTGGGCTATGGCTACACCTTC; CDR3aa: CASSTRTGGVGYGYTF; j_gene: TRBJ1-2; abundance: -; v_gene: TRBV5-1; d_gene: TRBD1
CDR3nt: TGTGCCAGCAGTTTATCATCTTATGCGGGAGTTCTAGGGGGCACAGATACGCAGTATTTT; CDR3aa: CASSLSSYAGVLGGTDTQYF; j_gene: TRBJ2-3; abundance: once; v_gene: TRBV28; d_gene: TRBD2
CDR3nt: TGTGCCACGAAGACAGGGGTGAGCACTGAAGCTTTCTTT; CDR3aa: CATKTGVSTEAFF; j_gene: TRBJ1-1; abundance: -; v_gene: TRBV25-1; d_gene: TRBD1
CDR3nt: TGTGCCACCAGTGACTCCCCGCTAGCGGCCTTATACAATGAGCAGTTCTTC; CDR3aa: CATSDSPLAALYNEQFF; j_gene: TRBJ2-1; abundance: -; v_gene: TRBV24-1; d_gene: TRBD2
CDR3nt: TGTGCCTGGAGTGTAGGACAGGGTTACGAGCAGTACTTC; CDR3aa: CAWSVGQGYEQYF; j_gene: TRBJ2-7; abundance: -; v_gene: TRBV30; d_gene: TRBD1
CDR3nt: TGTGCCATCAGTGCAGGCCAGATCTACGAGCAGTACTTC; CDR3aa: CAISAGQIYEQYF; j_gene: TRBJ2-7; abundance: -; v_gene: TRBV10-3; d_gene: -